This section outlines one T cell receptor (beta chain) sequence together with its context. This sample was included in a study of technical replicates of blood from a few donors. The repertoire was sequenced with immunoSEQ multiplex PCR; TCRdb's copy has only in-frame clones and lacks some. The repertoire consists of roughly 15,000 clones, with roughly 80% occurring once and the leading ten covering about 10%. J was trimmed by 0 bases and V by 0 bases; bases with no gene match: 3. Germline V lookup: CDR1 SGDLS, CDR2 YYNGEE. This CDR3 comprises 16 residues. Material for sequencing was PBMCs. This clonotype was obtained from a human donor in good health. V and J are TRBV9 and TRBJ2-7, with 10 bases that match TRBD2. CDR3 sequence reads: CASSVASGSNSYEQYF. CDR3 nucleotides: TGTGCCAGCAGCGTAGCTAGCGGGAGTAACTCCTACGAGCAGTACTTC.